This T cell receptor (beta chain) came from a study of cytomegalovirus exposure and HLA in healthy donors. Study-wide results and caveats: Reportedly, diagnosis of cytomegalovirus status by the classifier showed high specificity and sensitivity.

The germline gives CDR1 MDHEN, CDR2 SYDVKM. V was shortened by 0 bases and J by 7 bases, with 13 bases between the two germline ends. The CDR3 length is 15 residues. This clone was seen only a few times. As yet, its antigen is unknown. The primer mix had 60 Vbeta and 13 Jbeta primers. TCRdb's copy holds only in-frame clones and misses some; the assay was immunoSEQ multiplex PCR. Of roughly 130,000 clones listed, about 80% are singletons. What was sequenced was PBMCs. The TCR originated in a male donor in good health and CMV-seropositive. The V and J genes are TRBV28 and TRBJ2-1, with D perhaps matching TRBD1 (6 bases). The CDR3 loop is CASSLWAGAGNEQFF. DNA of the CDR3: TGTGCCAGCAGTTTATGGGCAGGGGCAGGAAATGAGCAGTTCTTC.